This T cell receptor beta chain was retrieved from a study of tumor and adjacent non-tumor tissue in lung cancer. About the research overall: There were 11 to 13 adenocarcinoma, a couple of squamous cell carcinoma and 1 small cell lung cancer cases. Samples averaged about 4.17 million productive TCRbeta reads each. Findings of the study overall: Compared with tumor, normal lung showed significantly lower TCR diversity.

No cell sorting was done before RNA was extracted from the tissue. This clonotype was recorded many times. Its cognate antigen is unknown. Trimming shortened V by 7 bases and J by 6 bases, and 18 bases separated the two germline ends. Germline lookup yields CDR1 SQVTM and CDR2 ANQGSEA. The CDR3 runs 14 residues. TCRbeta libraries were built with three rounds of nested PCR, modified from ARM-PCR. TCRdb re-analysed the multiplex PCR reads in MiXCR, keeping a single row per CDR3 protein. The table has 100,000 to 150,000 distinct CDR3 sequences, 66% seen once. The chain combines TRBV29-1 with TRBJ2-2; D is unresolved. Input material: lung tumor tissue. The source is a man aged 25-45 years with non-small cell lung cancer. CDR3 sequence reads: CSADPLGRPGELFF. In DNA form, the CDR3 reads TGCAGCGCAGACCCACTCGGCCGGCCCGGGGAGCTGTTTTTT.